The sequence of this T cell receptor (beta chain) was determined in a study of blood T cell repertoires in COVID-19 (dated by TCRdb to the early 2020s). For context, the study as a whole: Samples covering the acute and convalescent phases of COVID-19 were provided by collaborators in the United States, Italy and Spain. The samples were drawn from two sources: the first 160 participants of the ongoing ImmuneRACE study, and approximately 1,300 subjects contributed by 6 global collaborators. The material from the prospective study consisted of cDNA or gDNA derived from T cells, B-cell-depleted T cells, or PBMCs. HLA class I and class II types, where available, came from metadata supplied by the sample provider rather than from assay-based typing. The sample metadata nearly always contained a de-identified subject ID, COVID-19 status, age in years and sex. The repertoires were released in a freely available public database intended as a resource for research on the immune response to SARS-CoV-2. The dataset comprised deeply sampled blood TCRbeta repertoires from subjects exposed to, actively infected with, or recovered from COVID-19.

The immunoSEQ Assay, a bias-controlled multiplex PCR, was used to amplify TCRbeta CDR3 regions from genomic DNA. The published analysis was carried out like this. The number of nucleated cells in each sample was estimated by amplification of reference gene primers within the assay. To quantify the absolute abundance of each unique TCRbeta CDR3 rearrangement, sequence reads were collapsed and filtered. For each sample, productive Simpson clonality was calculated as the square root of Simpson's diversity index over productive rearrangements. TCRdb provides this immuneACCESS table in a form limited to in-frame rearrangements. Some clones are lacking; in checked studies, under half of them reflect an unresolved V gene, and why the rest are absent is not known. V and J calls and clone size follow that table, whereas D and trimming were derived from the DNA. Counted in this sample were about 270,000 clones; 88% of them appeared once. Less than 3% of the sample rests with the top ten.

Participants in the prospective study were enrolled through a virtual design, were aged 18 to 89 years, and lived in about two dozen United States geographic areas. Cohort assignment in the prospective study relied on participant-reported clinical history from a screening survey and a study questionnaire. Recovered participants in ImmuneRACE Cohort 3 were defined by two consecutive negative NP/OP PCR tests, clearance by a healthcare professional, or resolution of symptoms. In the prospective study, mobile phlebotomists collected whole blood, serum and a nasopharyngeal or oropharyngeal swab from each participant. Prospective study participants could optionally give additional blood draws and questionnaires over an approximately two-month period. Before DNA extraction, blood samples from the prospective study were shipped at room temperature or frozen. Details on this clone: There is no known antigen for this receptor. Qualities for individual bases were not recorded, and no much larger clone is one base off.

For CDR1 and CDR2, the germline V gene (reference sequence) lists SGHKS and YYEKEE. Trimming costs V 5 bases and J 0 bases, and their ends lie 11 bases apart. CDR3 length: 14 amino acids, cysteine to phenylalanine. Only CDR3 DNA is held: 42 bases, read in frame from base 1. General findings and caveats noted by the study authors: The quantity of clinical and demographic metadata differed by source and by participant and was supplied without curation.

The specimen sequenced was PBMCs or T cells enriched from blood (not recorded which). This clonotype was sampled from a woman in her fifties or sixties who had recovered from COVID-19. The sequence joins TRBV5-5 to TRBJ1-1; perhaps TRBD1 is the D gene, with 6 bases matching. CDR3 sequence: CASRPGAVNTEAFF. The nucleotides are TGTGCCAGCAGACCAGGGGCCGTGAACACTGAAGCTTTCTTT.